This T cell receptor beta chain emerged from a study of T cell changes during pregnancy in multiple sclerosis. TCRdb's copy holds only in-frame clones and misses some; the assay was immunoSEQ multiplex PCR. The sample records 40,000 to 55,000 clones, approximately 90% being singletons. This sequence originates from a female donor with multiple sclerosis, enrolled in a pregnancy study. Specimen: CD8+ T cells from peripheral blood mononuclear cells, collected in the second trimester of pregnancy.

The CDR3 region is CASSSGTGPLQGYTF. Here the CDR3 DNA reads TGTGCCAGCAGCTCTGGGACAGGTCCTCTCCAAGGCTACACCTTC. The chain uses TRBV7-8 and TRBJ1-2, with TRBD1 identical over 8 bases. The CDR3 totals 15 residues. CDR1 is SGHVS, CDR2 FQNEAQ, per germline. V was clipped by 4 bases and J by 8 bases; unmatched bases: 12.